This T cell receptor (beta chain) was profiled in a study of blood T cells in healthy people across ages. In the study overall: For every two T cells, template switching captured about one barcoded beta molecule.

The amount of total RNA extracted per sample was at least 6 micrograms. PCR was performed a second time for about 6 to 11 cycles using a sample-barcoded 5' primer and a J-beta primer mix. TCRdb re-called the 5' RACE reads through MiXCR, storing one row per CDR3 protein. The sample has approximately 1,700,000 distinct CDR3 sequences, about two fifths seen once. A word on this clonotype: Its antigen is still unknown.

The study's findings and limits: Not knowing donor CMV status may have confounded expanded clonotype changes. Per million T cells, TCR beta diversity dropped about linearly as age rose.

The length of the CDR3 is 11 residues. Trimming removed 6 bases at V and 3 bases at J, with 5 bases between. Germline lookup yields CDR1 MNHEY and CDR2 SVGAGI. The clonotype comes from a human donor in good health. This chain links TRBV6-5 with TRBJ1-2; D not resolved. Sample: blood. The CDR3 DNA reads TGTGCCAGCAGGGGTTACTATGGCTACACCTTC. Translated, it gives CASRGYYGYTF.